Listed below are T cell receptor beta chains from one sample, sequenced in a study of blood T cell repertoires in COVID-19. TCRdb's table, derived via immunoSEQ multiplex PCR, lists solely in-frame clones and lacks some. The sample holds about 300,000 clones; roughly 83% are singletons and the top ten take over 1.3%. Sample: peripheral blood. Source of these receptors: a human donor with COVID-19, enrolled during active disease. The donor label of this sample is uncertain. Each CDR3 is given with its conserved first and last residue. A D gene is named only where the DNA matches it firmly. The size field is filled for only some rows; it gives once, few, many or a size class.

D	V	size	J	CDR3	DNA
TRBD1	TRBV19	-	TRBJ2-7	CASSIRGQGTYEQYF	TGTGCCAGTAGTATTAGGGGACAGGGGACCTACGAGCAGTACTTC
-	TRBV27	-	TRBJ1-5	CASSLGLEDNQPQHF	TGTGCCAGCAGTTTGGGACTTGAAGACAATCAGCCCCAGCATTTT
TRBD1	TRBV7-9	once	TRBJ1-4	CASGGQGNEKLFF	TGTGCCAGCGGGGGACAGGGGAATGAAAAACTGTTTTTT
-	TRBV19	-	TRBJ1-1	CASSIAFRGGTEAFF	TGTGCCAGTAGTATAGCTTTTCGGGGTGGGACTGAAGCTTTCTTT
-	TRBV24-1	-	TRBJ2-5	CATSESTPGWGTQYF	TGTGCCACCAGTGAGTCGACCCCGGGGTGGGGGACCCAGTACTTC
TRBD2	TRBV18	once	TRBJ2-1	CASSPPSLAGYNEQFF	TGTGCCAGCTCACCACCAAGCCTAGCGGGTTACAATGAGCAGTTCTTC
TRBD1	TRBV6-6	-	TRBJ1-5	CASSHGTDQPQHF	TGTGCCAGCAGCCATGGGACAGATCAGCCCCAGCATTTT
-	TRBV30	-	TRBJ2-7	CASSRDTYEQYF	TGTGCCTCATCCCGGGATACCTACGAGCAGTACTTC
TRBD1	TRBV18	-	TRBJ2-2	CASSRDRGSGELFF	TGTGCCAGCTCACGAGACAGGGGATCGGGGGAGCTGTTTTTT
TRBD2	TRBV7-2	-	TRBJ2-3	CASSLGVLAGADTQYF	TGTGCCAGCAGCTTAGGCGTACTAGCGGGAGCAGATACGCAGTATTTT
TRBD1	TRBV19	-	TRBJ1-1	CASSRDRANTEAFF	TGTGCCAGTAGTCGGGACAGAGCGAACACTGAAGCTTTCTTT
TRBD2	TRBV18	-	TRBJ2-7	CASSSLAGGAYEQYF	TGTGCCAGCTCATCCCTAGCGGGAGGCGCCTACGAGCAGTACTTC
TRBD2	TRBV10-3	-	TRBJ2-7	CAIGGVNSEQYF	TGTGCCATCGGGGGGGTTAATTCCGAGCAGTACTTC
-	TRBV28	-	TRBJ2-5	CASSLDTVQETQYF	TGTGCCAGCAGTTTAGACACTGTCCAAGAGACCCAGTACTTC
TRBD2	TRBV5-1	-	TRBJ2-5	CASSWRAGGEGETQYF	TGCGCCAGCAGCTGGAGAGCGGGAGGGGAGGGAGAGACCCAGTACTTC
TRBD2	TRBV11-2	few	TRBJ2-3	CASSRTSGSPDTQYF	TGTGCCAGCAGTCGGACTAGCGGGAGTCCAGATACGCAGTATTTT
TRBD2	TRBV19	-	TRBJ2-1	CASRASGSLEQFF	TGTGCCTCGAGGGCTAGCGGGAGTCTTGAGCAGTTCTTC
TRBD2	TRBV27	-	TRBJ2-3	CASSPGTSGPTDTQYF	TGTGCCAGCAGTCCCGGGACTAGCGGGCCCACAGATACGCAGTATTTT
TRBD2	TRBV19	once	TRBJ2-1	CASSTQAGGQPNEQFF	TGTGCCAGTAGTACCCAAGCGGGAGGGCAACCTAATGAGCAGTTCTTC
-	TRBV18	-	TRBJ1-1	CASARVASVEAFF	TGTGCCAGCGCGCGAGTTGCGTCTGTTGAAGCTTTCTTT
-	TRBV27	-	TRBJ2-7	CASSFSGHSYEQYF	TGTGCCAGCAGTTTCTCTGGACACTCCTACGAGCAGTACTTC
TRBD2	TRBV6-2/TRBV6-3	-	TRBJ2-3	CASSYSAGGGPDTQYF	TGTGCCAGCAGTTACTCGGCGGGAGGGGGACCAGATACGCAGTATTTT
-	TRBV30	-	TRBJ1-3	CAWTGSGNTIYF	TGTGCCTGGACAGGGTCTGGAAACACCATATATTTT
-	TRBV20-1	-	TRBJ1-2	CSARDSSGYTF	TGCAGTGCTAGGGACTCTTCGGGCTACACCTTC
TRBD1	TRBV7-9	-	TRBJ1-4	CASSPRTGGSANEKLFF	TGTGCCAGCAGCCCCAGGACAGGGGGTTCAGCTAATGAAAAACTGTTTTTT
-	TRBV28	-	TRBJ2-2	CASRLGGGDTGELFF	TGTGCCAGCAGACTAGGGGGGGGCGACACCGGGGAGCTGTTTTTT
TRBD1	TRBV2	-	TRBJ1-1	CASIQGVGVRSEAFF	TGTGCCAGCATCCAGGGGGTTGGGGTTCGGTCTGAAGCTTTCTTT
-	TRBV7-2	-	TRBJ2-7	CASSPTAVLSYEQYF	TGTGCCAGCAGCCCCACAGCAGTCCTCTCCTACGAGCAGTACTTC
TRBD1	TRBV9	-	TRBJ1-1	CASSVGQDGEAFF	TGTGCCAGCAGCGTCGGACAGGATGGTGAAGCTTTCTTT
-	TRBV19	-	TRBJ1-5	CASSMGGGQPQHF	TGTGCCAGTAGTATGGGGGGAGGTCAGCCCCAGCATTTT
-	TRBV7-2	-	TRBJ2-5	CASSSLGGGRETQYF	TGTGCCAGCAGCTCGCTTGGCGGCGGGCGGGAGACCCAGTACTTC
-	TRBV7-3	-	TRBJ2-5	CASSFAGPSETQYF	TGTGCCAGCAGCTTTGCGGGCCCCTCAGAGACCCAGTACTTC
-	TRBV6-5	-	TRBJ2-2	CASSLYPQGTGELFF	TGTGCCAGCAGCCTTTACCCCCAGGGAACCGGGGAGCTGTTTTTT
-	TRBV2	-	TRBJ1-5	CASSEGSSNQPQHF	TGTGCCAGCAGTGAGGGGAGCAGCAATCAGCCCCAGCATTTT
-	TRBV2	-	TRBJ2-6	CARGDSGANVLTF	TGTGCCAGAGGGGATTCTGGGGCCAACGTCCTGACTTTC
-	TRBV7-2	-	TRBJ1-2	CASSRSDTGNNYGYTF	TGTGCCAGCAGCCGGTCGGACACAGGGAATAACTATGGCTACACCTTC
-	TRBV11-3	-	TRBJ1-1	CASSLGGLVGNTEAFF	TGTGCCAGCAGCTTAGGGGGACTGGTAGGGAACACTGAAGCTTTCTTT
-	TRBV6-5	-	TRBJ1-6	CASNRDQQSLSPLHF	TGTGCCAGCAACAGGGACCAACAATCACTTTCACCCCTCCACTTT
TRBD2	TRBV6-5	-	TRBJ2-1	CASKTTSGRGEQFF	TGTGCCAGCAAAACTACTAGCGGGAGAGGTGAGCAGTTCTTC
TRBD2	TRBV7-9	-	TRBJ2-1	CASSLGGAHYNEQFF	TGTGCCAGCTCCCTCGGGGGGGCCCACTACAATGAGCAGTTCTTC
TRBD1	TRBV19	-	TRBJ1-3	CASTETGDSGNTIYF	TGTGCCAGTACCGAAACAGGGGACTCTGGAAACACCATATATTTT
TRBD1	TRBV28	-	TRBJ2-5	CASSGSGQGQETQYF	TGTGCCAGCAGTGGATCAGGACAGGGCCAAGAGACCCAGTACTTC
-	TRBV28	once	TRBJ2-3	CASSLVGAGTDTQYF	TGTGCCAGCAGTTTAGTGGGAGCCGGCACAGATACGCAGTATTTT
-	TRBV11-1	-	TRBJ2-1	CASSFRAGINEQFF	TGTGCCAGCAGCTTCCGCGCAGGGATCAATGAGCAGTTCTTC
-	TRBV18	-	TRBJ1-5	CASSPTGSENQPQHF	TGTGCCAGCTCACCTACGGGATCAGAGAATCAGCCCCAGCATTTT
-	TRBV28	-	TRBJ1-5	CASSKAGEGNQPQHF	TGTGCCAGCAGTAAAGCGGGAGAGGGCAATCAGCCCCAGCATTTT